These T cell receptor beta chains were read from a single sample in a study of naive and memory T cell subsets. MiXCR was run by TCRdb on the 5' RACE reads, yielding one entry per CDR3 protein. The sample records roughly 62,000 distinct CDR3 sequences, under 8.5% being singletons. The receptors originated from a male donor in good health. CDR3s include the opening cysteine and the closing phenylalanine or tryptophan. D genes are given only for firm matches. The size of a clone is reported for some rows only, either as once, few or many, or as a class for expanded clones.

V gene	D gene	J gene	clone size	CDR3 DNA	CDR3 protein
TRBV12-3/TRBV12-4	.	TRBJ2-5	many	TGTGCCAGCAGTTTACGGGCTTTCCAAGAGACCCAGTACTTC	CASSLRAFQETQYF
TRBV5-6	TRBD1	TRBJ1-4	many	TGTGCCAGCAGCCCCGGACAGGGGGTTGCAACTAATGAAAAACTGTTTTTT	CASSPGQGVATNEKLFF
TRBV20-1	.	TRBJ2-3	.	TGCAGTGCTAGAGAGCCCTGGGGTCCGGATACGCAGTATTTT	CSAREPWGPDTQYF
TRBV30	TRBD1	TRBJ2-5	.	TGTGCCTGGAGTGTACAAAGGTACAGGGGCTCCCTCTCCAGCGAGACCCAGTACTTC	CAWSVQRYRGSLSSETQYF
TRBV29-1	.	TRBJ1-2	.	TGCAGCGTCCGGGGACCGGACTATGGCTACACCTTC	CSVRGPDYGYTF
TRBV30	.	TRBJ1-5	.	TGTGCCTGGAGTATCGGACTCCCAAATCAGCCCCAGCATTTT	CAWSIGLPNQPQHF
TRBV2	TRBD2	TRBJ2-4	many	TGTGCCAGCACCGCCCGGGGCGGGGGGTCGAACATTCAGTACTTC	CASTARGGGSNIQYF
TRBV20-1	TRBD1	TRBJ1-1	.	TGCAGTGCTGCTAGACAGGGGCTGAACACTGAAGCTTTCTTT	CSAARQGLNTEAFF
TRBV9	.	TRBJ2-6	many	TGTGCCAGCAGCGTAGGAGGCAGTTCTGGGGCCAACGTCCTGACTTTC	CASSVGGSSGANVLTF
TRBV5-1	TRBD1	TRBJ1-2	many	TGCGCCAGCAGCTTGGAAGGACAGGGGACATTTTCTAACTATGGCTACACCTTC	CASSLEGQGTFSNYGYTF
TRBV12-3/TRBV12-4	TRBD1	TRBJ2-7	many	TGTGCCAGCAGTTTAAACATGGGGGACAGGCAGGACGAGCAGTACTTC	CASSLNMGDRQDEQYF
TRBV6-2/TRBV6-3	.	TRBJ2-1	.	TGTGCCAGCCCTCTGTATGAGCAGTTCTTC	CASPLYEQFF
TRBV11-2	.	TRBJ1-1	.	TGTGCCAGCAGCTTAGAAGCCCTGGGATCCACTGAAGCTTTCTTT	CASSLEALGSTEAFF
TRBV7-6	.	TRBJ2-1	.	TGTGCCAGCAGCTTAGTCCGCGAGTCGCGCGATGAGCAGTTCTTC	CASSLVRESRDEQFF
TRBV6-5	TRBD1	TRBJ2-3	.	TGTGCCAGCAGTTACTCACAGGGGCTGGATACGCAGTATTTT	CASSYSQGLDTQYF
TRBV5-1	.	TRBJ2-6	many	TGCGCCAGCAGACGCTCTACCGAAGCTGGGGCCAACGTCCTGACTTTC	CASRRSTEAGANVLTF
TRBV29-1	.	TRBJ1-2	many	TGCAGCGTTAAGCCGGGCTCCTATGGCTACACCTTC	CSVKPGSYGYTF
TRBV7-2	.	TRBJ1-3	many	TGTGCCAGCAGCTTAGGTGCGGGGGCGGCTGGAAACACCATATATTTT	CASSLGAGAAGNTIYF
TRBV7-2	.	TRBJ2-7	few	TGTGCCAGCAGCTTAGGGGCCTTCGAGCAGTACTTC	CASSLGAFEQYF
TRBV3-1	.	TRBJ2-7	few	TGTGCCAGCAGCCAAGATCGGGCAGGGGTCTCCTACGAGCAGTACTTC	CASSQDRAGVSYEQYF
TRBV7-9	TRBD2	TRBJ2-7	many	TGTGCCAGCAGCTACCCGGGACTAGCGGGGGAGTACGAGCAGTACTTC	CASSYPGLAGEYEQYF
TRBV13	TRBD2	TRBJ2-5	.	TGTGCCAGCAGCCCGGTGGGACTAGCAGGAGAGACCCAGTACTTC	CASSPVGLAGETQYF
TRBV5-6	.	TRBJ2-1	once	TGTGCCAGCAGCTTGGATAGGGACAATGAGCAGTTCTTC	CASSLDRDNEQFF
TRBV12-3/TRBV12-4	.	TRBJ1-3	.	TGTGCCAGCAGTTTGGATGGACTTGGGGGCAGCCACTCTGGAAACACCATATATTTT	CASSLDGLGGSHSGNTIYF
TRBV3-1	.	TRBJ2-5	.	TGTGCCAGCAGCCCCGGTAGGACAGAACCGCGAGAGACCCAGTACTTC	CASSPGRTEPRETQYF
TRBV7-9	TRBD1	TRBJ1-4	.	TGTGCCAGCAGCCTGAGACAGGGACCTGAAAAACTGTTTTTT	CASSLRQGPEKLFF
TRBV5-1	TRBD2	TRBJ2-7	.	TGCGCCAGCAGCTTGGCCGCGGGGGGTGAGCAGTACTTC	CASSLAAGGEQYF
TRBV6-1	TRBD1	TRBJ1-5	.	TGTGCCAGCAATTCGACCGGGACAGGGAAGGATCAGCCCCAGCATTTT	CASNSTGTGKDQPQHF
TRBV27	.	TRBJ1-6	many	TGTGCCAGCAGTTCGGGGGACGGAACGGGGCCCCTCCACTTT	CASSSGDGTGPLHF
TRBV5-5	.	TRBJ2-3	few	TGTGCCAGCAGCTTGGAGCGAACTAGCACAGATACGCAGTATTTT	CASSLERTSTDTQYF
TRBV5-1	.	TRBJ2-5	few	TGCGCCAGCAGCTTGCAACTACGACAGTACCAAGAGACCCAGTACTTC	CASSLQLRQYQETQYF
TRBV10-2	.	TRBJ1-2	many	TGCGCCAGCAGTGGCATGATTGGGCTGGACTATGGCTACACCTTC	CASSGMIGLDYGYTF
TRBV9	TRBD1	TRBJ1-2	few	TGTGCCAGCAGCGTAGAGCCGTTCCTTTCCGGGACAGTGGGCTACACCTTC	CASSVEPFLSGTVGYTF
TRBV6-1	TRBD1	TRBJ1-3	.	TGTGCCAGCAGTGAATGGGACAGCGGGAGCTCTGGAAACACCATATATTTT	CASSEWDSGSSGNTIYF
TRBV11-3	.	TRBJ1-1	many	TGTGCCAGCAGCTTAGCCCAGGACACTGAAGCTTTCTTT	CASSLAQDTEAFF
TRBV5-1	.	TRBJ2-1	.	TGCGCCAGCAGCTTGGCCCCAGGGGTCTACAATGAGCAGTTCTTC	CASSLAPGVYNEQFF
TRBV20-1	TRBD1	TRBJ1-2	few	TGCAGTGCCCGACACGGGACAGGGGGCGTCGGCTACACCTTC	CSARHGTGGVGYTF
TRBV6-1	.	TRBJ2-1	.	TGTGCCAGCAGGGTAACTATCTACAATGAGCAGTTCTTC	CASRVTIYNEQFF
TRBV30	.	TRBJ1-1	few	TGTGCCTGGAGTGTAATGAGGGGGGCAGCTTTCTTT	CAWSVMRGAAFF
TRBV20-1	TRBD1	TRBJ1-6	many	TGCAGTGCTCCTACAGGGGAATATGCCCGGGGGTCACCCCTCCACTTT	CSAPTGEYARGSPLHF
TRBV19	.	TRBJ2-7	.	TGTGCCAGTAGTATAGCGGGGACGGAAGCCTACGAGCAGTACTTC	CASSIAGTEAYEQYF
TRBV12-3/TRBV12-4	TRBD2	TRBJ2-1	few	TGTGCCAGCAGTCTGTCGGGGGGAATGACAAATGAGCAGTTCTTC	CASSLSGGMTNEQFF
TRBV12-3/TRBV12-4	TRBD1	TRBJ1-1	.	TGTGCCAGCATCCTTGGGCAGGGGGCTAATGAAGCTTTCTTT	CASILGQGANEAFF
TRBV6-2/TRBV6-3	.	TRBJ2-1	.	TGTGCCAGCAGTTACTCGAGGGTAGGGAGGTACAATGAGCAGTTCTTC	CASSYSRVGRYNEQFF
TRBV5-1	TRBD2	TRBJ2-7	few	TGCGCCAGCAGCTTTGGGGAGGGGTACGAGCAGTACTTC	CASSFGEGYEQYF
TRBV12-3/TRBV12-4	TRBD2	TRBJ2-3	many	TGTGCCAGCAGTTCGGGACTAGCGGGAGAGGCAGATACGCAGTATTTT	CASSSGLAGEADTQYF
TRBV6-5	TRBD1	TRBJ2-2	many	TGTGCCAGCAGTTACTCGACAGGGGGCGCGCGGACCGGGGAGCTGTTTTTT	CASSYSTGGARTGELFF
TRBV6-5	.	TRBJ1-2	few	TGTGCCAGCAGTTACGTGGGGGCAAGGGGCTACACCTTC	CASSYVGARGYTF
TRBV6-5	TRBD2	TRBJ2-1	.	TGTGCCAGCACCCCCGGCACGGGAGGGCCCAAGGAGCAGTTCTTC	CASTPGTGGPKEQFF
TRBV6-1	.	TRBJ1-1	many	TGTGCCAGCAGTGGCCCCAACACCTTGACACTTATGAACACTGAAGCTTTCTTT	CASSGPNTLTLMNTEAFF
TRBV6-1	TRBD1	TRBJ1-5	few	TGTGCCAGCAGTGAAAGGAAGACAGGGCGAGGTCAGCCCCAGCATTTT	CASSERKTGRGQPQHF